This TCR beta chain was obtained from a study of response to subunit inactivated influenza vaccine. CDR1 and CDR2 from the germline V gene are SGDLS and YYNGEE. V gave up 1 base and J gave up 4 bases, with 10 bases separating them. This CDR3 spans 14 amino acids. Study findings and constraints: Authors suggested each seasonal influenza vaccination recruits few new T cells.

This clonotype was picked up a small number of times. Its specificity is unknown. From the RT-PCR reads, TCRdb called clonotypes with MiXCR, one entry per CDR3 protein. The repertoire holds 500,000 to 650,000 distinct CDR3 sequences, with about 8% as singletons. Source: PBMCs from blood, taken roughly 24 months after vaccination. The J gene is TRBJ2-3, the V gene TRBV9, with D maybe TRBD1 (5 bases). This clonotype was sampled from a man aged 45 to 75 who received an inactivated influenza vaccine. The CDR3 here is CASSVNRSPDTQYF. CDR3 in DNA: TGTGCCAGCAGCGTAAACAGGAGTCCAGATACGCAGTATTTT. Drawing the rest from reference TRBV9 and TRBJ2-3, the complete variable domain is DSGVTQTPKHLITATGQRVTLRCSPRSGDLSVYWYQQSLDQGLQFLIQYYNGEERAKGNILERFSAQQFPDLHSELNLSSLELGDSALYFCASSVNRSPDTQYFGPGTRLTVL.